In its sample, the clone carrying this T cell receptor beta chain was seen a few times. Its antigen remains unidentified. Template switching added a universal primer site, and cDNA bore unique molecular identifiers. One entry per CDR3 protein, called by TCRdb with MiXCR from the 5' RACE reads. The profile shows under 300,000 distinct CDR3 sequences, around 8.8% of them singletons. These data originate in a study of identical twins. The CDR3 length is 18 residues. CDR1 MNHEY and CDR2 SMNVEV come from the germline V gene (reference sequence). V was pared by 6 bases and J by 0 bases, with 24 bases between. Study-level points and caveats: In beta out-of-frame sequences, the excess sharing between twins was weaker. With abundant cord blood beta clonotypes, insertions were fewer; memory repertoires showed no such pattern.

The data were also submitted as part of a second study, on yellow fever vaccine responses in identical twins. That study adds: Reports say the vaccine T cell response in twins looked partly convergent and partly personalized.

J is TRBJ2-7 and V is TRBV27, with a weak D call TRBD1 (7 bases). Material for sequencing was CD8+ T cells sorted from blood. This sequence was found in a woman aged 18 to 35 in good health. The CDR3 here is CASRPRGTADRSSYEQYF. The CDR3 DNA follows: TGTGCCAGCAGACCGCGCGGGACAGCCGATAGGAGCTCCTACGAGCAGTACTTC.